This T cell receptor (beta chain) was observed in a study of blood T cell repertoires in COVID-19. Whole-study context: From T cells, B-cell-depleted T cells, or PBMCs came the material, which was cDNA or gDNA.

This CDR3 has 20 amino acids. V lost 3 bases, J lost 0 bases, and 15 bases stayed unmatched. CDR1 and CDR2 from the germline V gene are LGHNA and YSLEER. Authors' analysis steps: Estimates of nucleated cell counts were drawn from the amplification of reference gene primers. Clones were sequenced by immunoSEQ multiplex PCR, and TCRdb holds only the in-frame ones, with some missing. V, J and clone size are taken as reported in that table, and D and trimming were inferred from the DNA itself. The profile shows about 76,000 clones, around 85% of them singletons. Sequenced input: peripheral blood. The J gene is TRBJ2-1, the V gene TRBV4-3; 9 bases are a match to TRBD1. This TCR was recovered from a man aged 25-45 years with acute or convalescent COVID-19. The CDR3: CASSQAGTGSPYSSYNEQFF. For the CDR3, the DNA is TGCGCCAGCAGCCAGGCCGGGACAGGGAGCCCTTACAGCTCCTACAATGAGCAGTTCTTC.